This T cell receptor (beta chain) was recovered during a study of T cell clonotyping in hematopoietic cell transplantation. General study results and limits: Recipient TCR diversity dropped after transplant; expanded clonotypes rose from day 30 to 180. Few recipient clonotypes overlapped donors; over 95% were de novo at given depth. Higher Inverse Simpson Index values in graft donor and pretransplant recipient predicted broader posttransplant TCR diversity.

Clones were read by immunoSEQ multiplex PCR, and TCRdb kept only the in-frame ones, dropping some. The data contain roughly 40,000 clones, 85% of them seen just once; the ten biggest clones take up roughly 2.8%. Trimming removed 4 bases from V and 1 base from J; junction bases left unmatched: 1. Looked up from germline, CDR1 is SEHNR and CDR2 is FQNEAQ (reference sequence). The CDR3 has 14 amino acids. Time point: recipient sample about 28 days before transplant, after cytoreduction. Note on this clone: What it binds is not known.

This sequence was found in a man aged 60 to 69 with acute myeloid leukemia. Some clones in this sample may be carry-over from other donors' samples. Sequenced material: peripheral blood mononuclear cells, taken before stem cell transplant. V usage is TRBV7-9 and J usage is TRBJ1-5; 7 nucleotides line up with TRBD1. The CDR3 loop reads CASSSTGSNQPQHF. DNA of the CDR3: TGTGCCAGCAGCTCGACAGGGAGCAATCAGCCCCAGCATTTT.